These 31 T cell receptor beta chains were sequenced from one sample in a study of blood T cell repertoires in COVID-19. Sequencing used immunoSEQ multiplex PCR; TCRdb keeps in-frame clones, though not all of them. The sample includes 200,000 to 250,000 clones, roughly 84% of them seen just once. Sequenced input: peripheral blood. Receptors were obtained from a woman in her forties or fifties with acute or convalescent COVID-19.

The chain links TRBV30 to TRBJ2-3; 10 bases align to TRBD2. V lost 5 bases to trimming and J lost 1 base; unmatched junction nucleotides: 3. The germline V gene encodes CDR1 GTSNPN and CDR2 SVGIG (reference sequence). There are 14 residues in the CDR3. CDR3 DNA: TGTGCCTGGGATCTAGCGGGAGGCACAGATACGCAGTATTTT. Translation gives CAWDLAGGTDTQYF.

This clone was seen once. This chain joins TRBV30 and TRBJ2-2, with a tentative D call TRBD2 (6 bases). Germline CDR1 is GTSNPN and CDR2 is SVGIG (reference sequence). The V gene lost 1 base and the J gene lost 1 base, with 10 bases spanning the gap. This CDR3 comprises 15 residues. CDR3 region: CAWSGSGRNTGELFF. The CDR3 DNA reads TGTGCCTGGAGTGGCTCCGGGAGGAACACCGGGGAGCTGTTTTTT.

The chain combines TRBV4-1 with TRBJ1-1; TRBD1 is a possible D gene (5 bases). Trimming cost V 0 bases and J 4 bases, with 9 bases left between them. Germline loops: CDR1 MGHRA, CDR2 YSYEKL. There are 14 residues in the CDR3. This CDR3 is CASSQEGGVTEAFF. For the CDR3, the DNA is TGCGCCAGCAGCCAAGAGGGGGGGGTCACTGAAGCTTTCTTT.

J is TRBJ1-5 and V is TRBV21-1; the D call of TRBD1 is as the table states it, not checked on the DNA. TRBV21-1 is described as a pseudogene. This CDR3 has 17 amino acids. This chain's CDR3 is CASSKRKGAGSNQPQHF. The CDR3 coding sequence is TGTGCCAGCAGCAAAAGAAAAGGGGCAGGTAGCAATCAGCCCCAGCATTTT.

The chain recombines TRBV5-1 with TRBJ2-1, with 10 bases matching TRBD2. CDR1 is SGHRS, CDR2 YFSETQ, per germline. The CDR3 is 16 residues long. V lost 0 bases to trimming and J lost 3 bases; unmatched junction nucleotides: 3. The CDR3 DNA follows: TGCGCCAGCAGCTTGGTGAGGACTAGCGGCTACAATGAGCAGTTCTTC. The encoded protein is CASSLVRTSGYNEQFF.

A single count supports this clone. The chain has TRBV28 and TRBJ2-2, with TRBD1 identical over 10 bases. Germline CDR1 and CDR2: MDHEN and SYDVKM. The CDR3 length is 14 residues. V shed 7 bases, J shed 5 bases, and the junction held 4 bases outside the gene matches. The CDR3: CASIGTGETGELFF. In DNA, the CDR3 is TGTGCCAGCATCGGGACAGGGGAAACCGGGGAGCTGTTTTTT.

The chain couples TRBV6-5 to TRBJ2-1, with 12 positions matching TRBD2. CDR1 is MNHEY, CDR2 SVGAGI, per germline. The CDR3 consists of 14 residues. The V gene end was trimmed by 6 bases and the J gene end by 5 bases; junction bases not matched to a gene: 2. In nucleotides, the CDR3 is TGTGCCAGCAGGAGACTAGCGGGGGACAATGAGCAGTTCTTC. It translates to CASRRLAGDNEQFF.

The chain joins TRBV7-9 to TRBJ1-3; 8 nucleotides align to TRBD1. The J segment lost 0 bases and the V segment lost 6 bases, leaving 16 bases of the junction unmatched. The germline V gene encodes CDR1 SEHNR and CDR2 FQNEAQ (reference sequence). The CDR3 extends over 19 amino acids. The chain's CDR3 is CASRIGDRIVESSGNTIYF. CDR3 coding DNA: TGTGCCAGCAGGATTGGGGACAGGATTGTCGAGAGCTCTGGAAACACCATATATTTT.

V usage is TRBV28 and J usage is TRBJ1-5, with 8 bases lining up with TRBD1. J lost 7 bases, V lost 2 bases, and 7 bases had no gene match. The CDR3 runs to 15 residues. Germline V gene data show CDR1 as MDHEN and CDR2 as SYDVKM. CDR3 DNA: TGTGCCAGCAGTTTAGAGCAGGGGGCTTCCCAGCCCCAGCATTTT. Translating it yields CASSLEQGASQPQHF. Filled out from reference TRBV28 and TRBJ1-5, the complete variable domain reads DVKVTQSSRYLVKRTGEKVFLECVQDMDHENMFWYRQDPGLGLRLIYFSYDVKMKEKGDIPEGYSVSREKKERFSLILESASTNQTSMYLCASSLEQGASQPQHFGDGTRLSIL.

In this sample, this clone turned up once. Germline and junction disagree at one end, which may indicate a read error. V gene TRBV7-7 combines with J gene TRBJ2-5, with D tentatively TRBD2 (6 bases). Germline CDR1 reads SSHAT; CDR2 reads FNYEAQ (reference sequence). The CDR3 length is 13 residues. The CDR3 spells CASSRDSRGTQYF. In DNA form, the CDR3 reads TGTGCTAGCAGCAGGGACTCCAGAGGGACCCAGTACTTC.

A few counts support this clone. The J gene is TRBJ1-2, the V gene TRBV4-2; D gene uncertain. The CDR3 is 16 amino acids. V was clipped by 4 bases and J by 0 bases, with 15 bases between them. Germline V lookup: CDR1 LGHNA, CDR2 YNFKEQ. In DNA form, the CDR3 reads TGTGCCAGCAGCCCAGACGCGGCCCTCACTAACTATGGCTACACCTTC. Translating gives CASSPDAALTNYGYTF.

This chain uses TRBV10-1 with TRBJ1-1; TRBD1 might be the D (5 bases). Trimming removed 4 bases at V and 3 bases at J, with 9 bases between. CDR3 length equals 13 residues. Germline values: CDR1 WNHNN, CDR2 SYGVQD (reference sequence). CDR3 residues: CASSAQGDTEAFF. The CDR3 DNA is TGCGCCAGCAGTGCTCAGGGCGACACTGAAGCTTTCTTT.

The chain employs TRBV11-3 and TRBJ1-1; no clear D gene. Germline CDR1 is SGHNT and CDR2 is YENEEA. The CDR3 runs 13 residues. V lost 1 base and J lost 1, with 4 bases in between. The CDR3 DNA reads as TGTGCCAGCAGCTTAGTATGGAACACTGAAGCTTTCTTT. It translates to CASSLVWNTEAFF.

This rearrangement joins TRBV5-5 to TRBJ2-7, with 7 positions matching TRBD2. The germline gives CDR1 SGHKS, CDR2 YYEKEE (reference sequence). Trimming at V came to 2 bases and at J to 2 bases, leaving 4 bases not matched to a gene. The CDR3 is 14 residues long. This CDR3 is CASSFAGVTYEQYF. The CDR3 region has the DNA TGTGCCAGCAGCTTTGCGGGAGTTACCTACGAGCAGTACTTC.

This chain links TRBV4-2 with TRBJ1-2, with D perhaps TRBD1 (5 bases). The CDR3 loop spans 16 amino acids. Trimming removed 0 bases at V and 8 bases at J, with 19 bases between. The V gene's germline CDR1 is LGHNA and CDR2 YNFKEQ. This CDR3 is CASSQDSLAEGSGYTF. In nucleotides, the CDR3 is TGTGCCAGCAGCCAAGATTCTCTAGCGGAGGGGTCCGGCTACACCTTC.

The V call is TRBV7-9, the J call TRBJ2-5; D is uncertain. Germline assignment: CDR1 SEHNR and CDR2 FQNEAQ (reference sequence). V gave up 7 bases and J gave up 5 bases, with 14 bases separating them. This CDR3 region has 13 residues. For the CDR3, the DNA is TGTGCCAGCAAAGTAGGCTCAGCGGAGACCCAGTACTTC. Translation gives CASKVGSAETQYF.

This clone has more than one count but fewer than ten. This rearrangement joins TRBV2 to TRBJ1-1, with TRBD1 matching 10 bases. The CDR3 has 15 residues. Per germline, CDR1 SNHLY and CDR2 FYNNEI. The V segment lost 6 bases and the J segment 5 bases; nucleotides outside the gene matches: 9. The CDR3, as DNA: TGTGCCAGCAGACCCGGGACAGGGGCCATTACTGAAGCTTTCTTT. This gives the protein CASRPGTGAITEAFF.

V gene TRBV16 combines with J gene TRBJ1-5; D is ambiguous. The CDR3 sequence is 15 residues long. In germline, CDR1 is KGHSY, CDR2 FQNENV. V lost 2 bases and J 0 bases, leaving 8 bases between the germline ends. CDR3 region: CASSQAAVSNQPQHF. In nucleotides, the CDR3 is TGTGCCAGCAGCCAAGCTGCAGTTAGCAATCAGCCCCAGCATTTT.

The chain is built from TRBV5-1 and TRBJ2-1; 12 nucleotides line up with TRBD2. CDR1 and CDR2 from the germline V gene are SGHRS and YFSETQ. The CDR3 has 15 amino acids. V trimming: 0 bases; J trimming: 6 bases; junction bases outside the gene matches: 1. DNA for the CDR3: TGCGCCAGCAGCTTGGAACTAGCGGGGGGCAATGAGCAGTTCTTC. Amino acids: CASSLELAGGNEQFF.

The genes are TRBV5-1 and TRBJ2-5, with 11 bases identical to TRBD2. Losses at the gene ends were 0 bases for V and 8 bases for J; bases not matched to a gene: 6. Germline CDR1 and CDR2: SGHRS and YFSETQ. This CDR3 is 15 amino acids long. In DNA, the CDR3 is TGCGCCAGCAGCTTGGCCCAGACTAGCGGGGCCACCCAGTACTTC. This encodes CASSLAQTSGATQYF.

V is TRBV28 and J is TRBJ1-1; TRBD1 matches at 8 bases. Germline V gene lookup returns CDR1 MDHEN and CDR2 SYDVKM. V lost 6 bases, J lost 4 bases, and 10 bases stayed unmatched. This CDR3 spans 15 amino acids. The CDR3 DNA is TGTGCCAGCAGCCTCCCCGGACAGGGCGGCACTGAAGCTTTCTTT. It specifies CASSLPGQGGTEAFF.

The chain employs TRBV28 and TRBJ2-7; a possible D gene is TRBD2 (6 bases). Germline-derived CDR1 and CDR2 are MDHEN and SYDVKM. The CDR3 contains 13 residues. The ends were cut back, 7 bases at V and 2 bases at J, with 12 bases in the middle. This CDR3 reads CASTREVPYEQYF. CDR3 DNA: TGTGCCAGCACCAGGGAGGTACCCTACGAGCAGTACTTC.

This sequence joins TRBV18 and TRBJ2-1; no definite D call. Trimming pared 4 bases from V and 10 bases from J, leaving 8 bases between. This CDR3 comprises 11 residues. Per the germline V gene, CDR1 is KGHSH and CDR2 is LQKENI. CDR3 nucleotide sequence: TGTGCCAGCTCACTTAGAAAAGAGCAGTTCTTC. Translating it yields CASSLRKEQFF.

This clone was seen more than once but under ten times. The chain recombines TRBV3-1 (or the pseudogene TRBV3-2) with TRBJ1-6; maybe TRBD1 (5 bases). The V gene lost 3 bases and the J gene lost 10 bases, with 16 bases spanning the gap. CDR3 length equals 15 residues. Germline values: CDR1 LGHDT, CDR2 YNNKEL (reference sequence). The CDR3 nucleotides read TGTGCCAGCAGCCATGGGCGGGGCCGATTATCACCCCTCCACTTT. As protein: CASSHGRGRLSPLHF.

This clone has just a few counts. The genes are TRBV4-2 and TRBJ1-2; 8 bases map to TRBD1. Trimming at V came to 3 bases and at J to 1 base, leaving 7 bases not matched to a gene. The CDR3 loop spans 16 amino acids. Per the germline V gene, CDR1 is LGHNA and CDR2 is YNFKEQ. The CDR3 is CASSQQTGENNYGYTF. In DNA form, the CDR3 reads TGTGCCAGCAGCCAGCAGACAGGGGAGAATAACTATGGCTACACCTTC.

The rearrangement uses TRBV10-3 and TRBJ1-1, with D perhaps TRBD1 (6 bases). The CDR3 contains 14 residues. Germline V CDR1 and CDR2: ENHRY, SYGVKD. V was trimmed by 3 bases and J by 6 bases, leaving 14 bases between them. The CDR3 here is CAISESRGSPEAFF. The CDR3 nucleotides are TGTGCCATCAGTGAAAGCAGGGGAAGCCCTGAAGCTTTCTTT.

The count of this clone is one. The chain links TRBV19 to TRBJ2-2, with 11 nucleotides matching TRBD1. Germline V CDR1 and CDR2: LNHDA, SQIVND (reference sequence). V was pared by 3 bases and J by 6 bases, with 6 bases of the junction left unmatched. The CDR3 covers 16 residues. In DNA form, the CDR3 reads TGTGCCAGTAGTATTACGGGGGACAGGGGGGCCGGGGAGCTGTTTTTT. This sequence encodes CASSITGDRGAGELFF.

The chain recombines TRBV15 with TRBJ2-1, with TRBD2 identical over 16 bases. The germline gives CDR1 LNHNV, CDR2 YYDKDF (reference sequence). Trimming removed 3 bases from V and 5 bases from J; junction bases left unmatched: 4. The CDR3 loop spans 17 amino acids. CDR3 bases: TGTGCCACCAGCAGCGGGACTAGCGGGGGGGCGGACAATGAGCAGTTCTTC. Protein product: CATSSGTSGGADNEQFF.

The rearrangement joins TRBV29-1 to TRBJ2-3; the D is unclear. CDR3 length: 12 residues. Germline V CDR1 and CDR2: SQVTM, ANQGSEA. Deletions cut 5 bases from V and 4 bases from J, with 10 bases between. CDR3 residues: CSVLFAADTQYF. DNA of the CDR3: TGCAGCGTTTTATTCGCGGCAGATACGCAGTATTTT.

V is TRBV11-2 and J is TRBJ2-2; 9 bases align to TRBD1. V lost 5 bases and J lost 4; bases outside the gene matches: 5. This CDR3 spans 15 amino acids. In germline, CDR1 is SGHAT, CDR2 FQNNGV. The CDR3 nucleotides are TGTGCCAGCAGCCACCGGGACAGGGTCACCGGGGAGCTGTTTTTT. Its translation is CASSHRDRVTGELFF.

This chain's CDR3 is CASSLLQGLSGNTIYF. CDR3 nucleotide sequence: TGTGCCAGCAGCTTACTCCAGGGGCTCTCTGGAAACACCATATATTTT. The chain couples TRBV11-2 to TRBJ1-3; TRBD1 is a possible D gene (6 bases). This CDR3 is built from 16 residues. The V and J ends lost 2 bases and 0 bases respectively, with 11 bases between them. Germline V CDR1 and CDR2: SGHAT, FQNNGV.